The clone carrying this T cell receptor (beta chain) was seen only once. What it recognizes is unknown. The missing conserved phenylalanine or tryptophan at the end of this CDR3 makes a read error likely. The source of the sample is a study of CD8+CD57+ T cells in acquired aplastic anemia. Study conclusions and caveats: Patients had about 31 CD8+ CDR3 sequences in common with controls (the shared set).

Selection for sequencing was limited to patients who had shown CD8+CD57+ cell expansion by flow cytometry. Acquired aplastic anemia of severe grade affected all patients. Template material for TCR beta VDJ and CDR3 profiling consisted of genomic DNA. TCRdb passed the reads through MiXCR, listing each CDR3 protein once. The repertoire holds about 150,000 distinct CDR3 sequences, with around half as singletons. The CDR3 contains 16 residues. V dropped 5 bases and J dropped 0 bases, with 14 bases sitting between them. The germline CDR1 and CDR2 sequences are SGHVS and FNYEAQ. The V call is TRBV7-6, the J call TRBJ2-1; weak D call: TRBD2 (5 bases). The clonotype was recovered from a human donor with aplastic anemia. The sequencing sample was made of sorted CD4+, CD8+, or CD8+CD57+ T cells (not recorded which) from PBMCs. CDR3 loop: CASSVTSQSSYNEQFL. The CDR3, as DNA: TGTGCCAGCAGCGTCACTAGTCAGAGCTCCTACAATGAGCAGTTCCTC.